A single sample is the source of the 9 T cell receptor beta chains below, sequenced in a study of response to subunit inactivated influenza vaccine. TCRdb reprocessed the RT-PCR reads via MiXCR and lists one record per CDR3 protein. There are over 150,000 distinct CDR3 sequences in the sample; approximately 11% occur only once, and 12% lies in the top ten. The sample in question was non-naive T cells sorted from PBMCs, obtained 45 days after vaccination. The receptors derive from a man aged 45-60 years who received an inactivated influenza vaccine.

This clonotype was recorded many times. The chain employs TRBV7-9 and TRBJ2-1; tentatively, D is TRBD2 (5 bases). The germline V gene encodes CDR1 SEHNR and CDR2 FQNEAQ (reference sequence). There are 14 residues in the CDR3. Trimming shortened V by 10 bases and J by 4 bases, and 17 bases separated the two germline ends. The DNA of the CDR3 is TGTGCCATCCCGTATGGACTCTCATACAATGAGCAGTTCTTC. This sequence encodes CAIPYGLSYNEQFF. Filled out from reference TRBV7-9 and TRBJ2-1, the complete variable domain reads DTGVSQNPRHKITKRGQNVTFRCDPISEHNRLYWYRQTLGQGPEFLTYFQNEAQLEKSRLLSDRFSAERPKGSFSTLEIQRTEQGDSAMYLCAIPYGLSYNEQFFGPGTRLTVL.

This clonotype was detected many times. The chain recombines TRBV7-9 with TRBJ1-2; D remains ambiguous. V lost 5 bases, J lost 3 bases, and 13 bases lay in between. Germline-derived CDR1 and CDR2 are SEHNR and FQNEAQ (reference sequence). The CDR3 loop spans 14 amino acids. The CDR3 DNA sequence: TGTGCCAGCAGCGTCTCGGGGTTTTACTATGGCTACACCTTC. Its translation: CASSVSGFYYGYTF.

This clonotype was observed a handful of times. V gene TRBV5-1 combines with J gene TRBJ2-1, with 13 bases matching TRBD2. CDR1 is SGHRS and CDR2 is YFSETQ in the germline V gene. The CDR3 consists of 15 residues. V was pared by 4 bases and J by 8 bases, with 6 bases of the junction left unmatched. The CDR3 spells CASSRLAGGEDEQFF. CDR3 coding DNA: TGCGCCAGCAGCCGACTAGCGGGAGGCGAGGATGAGCAGTTCTTC.

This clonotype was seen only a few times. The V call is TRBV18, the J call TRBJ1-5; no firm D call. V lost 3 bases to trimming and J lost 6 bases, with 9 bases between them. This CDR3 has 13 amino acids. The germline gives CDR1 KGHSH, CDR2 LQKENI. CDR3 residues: CASSPRRGQPQHF. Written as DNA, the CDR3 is TGTGCCAGCTCACCCCGCCGGGGTCAGCCCCAGCATTTT. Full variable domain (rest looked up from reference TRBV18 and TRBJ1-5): NAGVMQNPRHLVRRRGQEARLRCSPMKGHSHVYWYRQLPEEGLKFMVYLQKENIIDESGMPKERFSAEFPKEGPSILRIQQVVRGDSAAYFCASSPRRGQPQHFGDGTRLSIL.

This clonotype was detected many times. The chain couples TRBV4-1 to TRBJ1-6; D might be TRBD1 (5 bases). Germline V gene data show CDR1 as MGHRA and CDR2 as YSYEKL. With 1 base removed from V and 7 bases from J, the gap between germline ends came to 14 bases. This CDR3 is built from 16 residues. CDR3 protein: CASSQVSFWGNSPLHF. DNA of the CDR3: TGCGCCAGCAGCCAAGTGTCTTTTTGGGGGAATTCACCCCTCCACTTT.

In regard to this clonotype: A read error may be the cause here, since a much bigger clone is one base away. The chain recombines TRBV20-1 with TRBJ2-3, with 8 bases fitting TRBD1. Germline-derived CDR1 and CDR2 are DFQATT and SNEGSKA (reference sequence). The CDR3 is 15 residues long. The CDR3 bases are TGCAGTGCTGGATACAGGGGGGCCGGCACAGATACGCAGAATTTT. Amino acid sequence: CSAGYRGAGTDTQNF.

The CDR3 nucleotides are TGTGCCAGCAGCCCGGACTGGATCAATGAGCAGTTCTTC. Its protein product is CASSPDWINEQFF. The chain joins TRBV6-2 or TRBV6-3 to TRBJ2-1, with D possibly matching TRBD2 (5 bases). Germline V gene sequence: CDR1 MNHEY, CDR2 SVGEGT. Trimming took 6 bases from V and 6 from J, leaving 12 bases between them. The CDR3 extends over 13 amino acids.

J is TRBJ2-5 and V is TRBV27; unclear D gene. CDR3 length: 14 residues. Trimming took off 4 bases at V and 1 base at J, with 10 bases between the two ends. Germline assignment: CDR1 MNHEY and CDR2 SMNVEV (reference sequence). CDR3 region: CASSSLGGQETQYF. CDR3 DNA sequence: TGTGCCAGCAGTTCCCTCGGTGGCCAAGAGACCCAGTACTTC.

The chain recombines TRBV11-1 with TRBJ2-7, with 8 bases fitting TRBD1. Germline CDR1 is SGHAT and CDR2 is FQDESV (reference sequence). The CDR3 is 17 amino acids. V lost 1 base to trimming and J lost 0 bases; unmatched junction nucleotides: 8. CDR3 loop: CASSLGPLGQGSYEQYF. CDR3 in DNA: TGTGCCAGCAGCTTAGGTCCACTAGGACAGGGCTCCTACGAGCAGTACTTC.